Each of the 30 T cell receptor beta chains below was sequenced from the same sample in a study of blood T cells in healthy people across ages. A second PCR of about 6 to 11 cycles used a sample-barcoded 5' primer and a J-beta primer mix. TCRdb analysed the 5' RACE reads with MiXCR anew, one entry per CDR3 protein. The repertoire has around 1,000,000 distinct CDR3 sequences, about 23% of them found once; the top ten carry about 0.72%. These data were also reused for a study on T cells of mothers and their children.

The specimen sequenced was blood. All receptors come from a girl aged 2-15 years in good health.

This clonotype was counted only a few times. The chain carries TRBV15 and TRBJ1-3; 7 bases are shared with TRBD1. The germline V gene has CDR1 LNHNV and CDR2 YYDKDF (reference sequence). The trim removed 5 bases at V and 3 bases at J, leaving 13 bases unmatched. This CDR3 has 17 amino acids. The CDR3 DNA sequence: TGTGCCACCAGCGGTACAGGGCCTCAGGGGGTTGGAAACACCATATATTTT. Translated: CATSGTGPQGVGNTIYF.

This clonotype has only a few counts. The chain recombines TRBV20-1 with TRBJ2-2, with 10 nucleotides matching TRBD2. Germline V CDR1 and CDR2: DFQATT, SNEGSKA (reference sequence). V was pared by 2 bases and J by 0 bases, with 6 bases of the junction left unmatched. The CDR3 extends over 17 amino acids. CDR3 loop: CSARPTSGLANTGELFF. Written as DNA, the CDR3 is TGCAGTGCTAGACCGACTAGCGGGCTAGCGAACACCGGGGAGCTGTTTTTT.

This clonotype appeared a few times. V usage is TRBV7-2 and J usage is TRBJ1-6; D unresolved. With 6 bases removed from V and 5 bases from J, the gap between germline ends came to 11 bases. There are 14 residues in the CDR3. Germline V gene data show CDR1 as SGHTA and CDR2 as FQGNSA. Here the CDR3 DNA reads TGTGCCAGCAGACTAGGGAGGGATAATTCACCCCTCCACTTT. Translating gives CASRLGRDNSPLHF. The full variable domain, with the rest looked up from reference TRBV7-2 and TRBJ1-6, is GAGVSQSPSNKVTEKGKDVELRCDPISGHTALYWYRQSLGQGLEFLIYFQGNSAPDKSGLPSDRFSAERTGGSVSTLTIQRTQQEDSAVYLCASRLGRDNSPLHFGNGTRLTVT.

This chain uses TRBV29-1 with TRBJ2-5; maybe TRBD2 (5 bases). The V end lost 4 bases, the J end lost 11 bases, and 26 bases lay between the germline ends. Per the germline V gene, CDR1 is SQVTM and CDR2 is ANQGSEA. The CDR3 sequence is 15 residues long. The CDR3 DNA reads TGCAGCGTTGCTCCTAGACTATCTTCTTCTGGGGAGCAGTACTTC. Protein product: CSVAPRLSSSGEQYF.

This clonotype was seen more than once but under ten times. This chain links TRBV4-1 with TRBJ2-1; no firm D call. This CDR3 contains 17 residues. Per the germline V gene, CDR1 is MGHRA and CDR2 is YSYEKL. Trimming cost V 0 bases and J 0 bases, with 12 bases left between them. As DNA, the CDR3 is TGCGCCAGCAGCCAAGACCCGGTCTCGAGCTCCTACAATGAGCAGTTCTTC. This sequence encodes CASSQDPVSSSYNEQFF.

This clonotype was counted a few times. This chain connects TRBV6-1 to TRBJ2-1; D is uncertain. CDR1 is MNHNS, CDR2 SASEGT, per germline. CDR3 length: 11 residues. Trimming removed 10 bases at V and 9 bases at J, with 13 bases between. The DNA for the CDR3 is TGTGCCATCGGTGTCTGGATTGAGCAGTTCTTC. It yields the protein CAIGVWIEQFF.

V is TRBV7-6 and J is TRBJ2-1; 7 bases line up with TRBD2. The CDR3 runs to 12 residues. V dropped 7 bases and J dropped 10; count of bases not matched to a gene: 7. Looked up from germline, CDR1 is SGHVS and CDR2 is FNYEAQ. CDR3 loop: CASNNGGEEQFF. The CDR3 DNA follows: TGTGCCAGCAACAATGGGGGGGAGGAGCAGTTCTTC. Variable domain in full (rest from reference TRBV7-6 and TRBJ2-1): GAGVSQSPRYKVTKRGQDVALRCDPISGHVSLYWYRQALGQGPEFLTYFNYEAQQDKSGLPNDRFSAERPEGSISTLTIQRTEQRDSAMYRCASNNGGEEQFFGPGTRLTVL.

The chain combines TRBV20-1 with TRBJ1-1; D call uncertain. The CDR3 extends over 14 amino acids. Trimming stripped 1 base from V and 4 bases from J, with 13 bases between. The germline V gene encodes CDR1 DFQATT and CDR2 SNEGSKA (reference sequence). The CDR3 nucleotides read TGCAGTGCTAGAGGGGTGGGAACCGGCACTGAAGCTTTCTTT. Residues: CSARGVGTGTEAFF.

Worth noting for this clonotype: At one end the junction does not follow the germline gene, possibly because of a read error. The chain is built from TRBV7-3 and TRBJ2-5, with 8 bases aligning to TRBD2. The length of the CDR3 is 12 residues. The germline V gene encodes CDR1 SGHTA and CDR2 FQGTGA. CDR3 amino acids: CASSLPGLEVSF. CDR3 bases: TGTGCCAGCAGCCTCCCGGGACTAGAAGTTTCCTTC.

The CDR3 bases are TGCGCCAGCAATAGAGACCCGGGACTAGAATACGAGCAGTACTTC. Protein sequence: CASNRDPGLEYEQYF. The chain joins TRBV5-1 to TRBJ2-7, with 8 bases aligning to TRBD2. CDR1 is SGHRS, CDR2 YFSETQ, per germline. Trimming took 6 bases from V and 4 from J; bases not matched to a gene: 12. The CDR3 extends over 15 amino acids.

This clonotype was seen a few times. The V and J genes are TRBV24-1 and TRBJ2-5; TRBD2 matches at 9 bases. The closer fit of TRBJ2-1 to the DNA end suggests the J call may be wrong. The CDR3 consists of 15 residues. Looked up from germline, CDR1 is KGHDR and CDR2 is SFDVKD. In DNA, the CDR3 is TGTGCCACCAGTGATTTATTAGCGGGAGACAATGAGCAGTTCTTC. The encoded protein is CATSDLLAGDNEQFF.

This clonotype has only a few counts. The J gene is TRBJ2-7, the V gene TRBV12-5; D is uncertain. Germline assignment: CDR1 LGHNT and CDR2 FRNRAP. Trimming took off 4 bases at V and 2 bases at J, with 12 bases between the two ends. The length of the CDR3 is 14 residues. The CDR3 DNA sequence: TGTGCTAGTGGTTCGCGACTTGAGGCCTACGAGCAGTACTTC. It is translated as CASGSRLEAYEQYF.

The chain links TRBV20-1 to TRBJ2-4, with D unclear. This CDR3 is built from 14 residues. Per germline, CDR1 DFQATT and CDR2 SNEGSKA (reference sequence). With 3 bases removed from V and 0 bases from J, the gap between germline ends came to 9 bases. CDR3 nucleotide sequence: TGCAGTGCTAGCCGGGTGATAGCCAAAAACATTCAGTACTTC. Translation: CSASRVIAKNIQYF.

The chain carries TRBV6-5 and TRBJ1-2; a possible D gene is TRBD1 (5 bases). V shed 7 bases and J shed 6 bases, with 15 bases lying between them. In germline, CDR1 is MNHEY, CDR2 SVGAGI. The CDR3 runs 13 residues. The DNA of the CDR3 is TGTGCCAGCACCGACGGGACCTACGATGGCTACACCTTC. This sequence encodes CASTDGTYDGYTF.

For the CDR3, the DNA is TGTGCCAGCAGTCCGGGACTAGCGGTGGACGAGCAGTACTTC. Translating gives CASSPGLAVDEQYF. V and J are TRBV12-3 or TRBV12-4 and TRBJ2-5; TRBD2 matches 11 bases. TRBJ2-7 explains the end of the DNA better; the J call may be wrong. CDR3 length: 14 amino acids.

This clonotype occurred a few times. The rearrangement links TRBV5-1 to TRBJ1-1, with a possible D match to TRBD1 (6 bases). With 1 base removed from V and 3 bases from J, the gap between germline ends came to 13 bases. The V gene's germline CDR1 is SGHRS and CDR2 YFSETQ. There are 15 residues in the CDR3. The CDR3 bases are TGCGCCAGCAGCTTGAGAACAGGGCAGGACACTGAAGCTTTCTTT. Its protein is CASSLRTGQDTEAFF.

As for this clonotype: One end of the junction does not line up with germline, which may come from a read error. The J gene is TRBJ2-5, the V gene TRBV2, with D perhaps TRBD2 (5 bases). The J call could be wrong; TRBJ2-1 is a better fit for the DNA end. There are 14 residues in the CDR3. Per the germline V gene, CDR1 is SNHLY and CDR2 is FYNNEI. The CDR3 is CAGRAAGAPYEQFF. Here the CDR3 DNA reads TGTGCCGGCAGAGCGGCAGGTGCCCCCTATGAGCAGTTCTTC.

The chain links TRBV5-1 to TRBJ1-4; tentative D call: TRBD1 (6 bases). Trimming left V 3 bases short and J 7 bases short, with 13 bases between. Germline assignment: CDR1 SGHRS and CDR2 YFSETQ. The CDR3 extends over 14 amino acids. The CDR3: CASSWTERGEKLFF. The CDR3 DNA is TGCGCCAGCAGCTGGACAGAGAGGGGTGAAAAACTGTTTTTT.

In DNA, the CDR3 is TGTGCCAGCAGCCGCTCAAGGGAAGAAAAACTGTTTTTT. Its protein product is CASSRSREEKLFF. The chain combines TRBV7-3 with TRBJ1-4; D not certain. The V gene's germline CDR1 is SGHTA and CDR2 FQGTGA. This CDR3 spans 13 amino acids. The V gene lost 5 bases and the J gene lost 8 bases, with 12 bases spanning the gap.

This rearrangement joins TRBV28 to TRBJ2-5, with D possibly TRBD2 on 5 matching bases. There are 16 residues in the CDR3. V was clipped by 6 bases and J by 0 bases, with 17 bases between them. Germline lookup yields CDR1 MDHEN and CDR2 SYDVKM. CDR3 in DNA: TGTGCCAGCAGGCAACTAGGAAGCTCATACCAAGAGACCCAGTACTTC. This gives the protein CASRQLGSSYQETQYF.

This chain connects TRBV12-3 or TRBV12-4 to TRBJ2-1; maybe TRBD1 (6 bases). The CDR3 loop spans 15 amino acids. V was cut by 3 bases and J by 1 base, with 10 bases left in between. For the CDR3, the DNA is TGTGCCAGCAGTTTCGGGGACAATTCCTACAATGAGCAGTTCTTC. This gives the protein CASSFGDNSYNEQFF.

The chain uses TRBV7-9 and TRBJ2-1; 14 bases match TRBD2. The CDR3 runs 17 residues. The V and J ends lost 5 bases and 2 bases, in that order; junction bases with no gene match: 5. Germline CDR1 is SEHNR and CDR2 is FQNEAQ (reference sequence). CDR3 sequence: CASSVVGLAGAYNEQFF. CDR3 DNA sequence: TGTGCCAGCAGCGTGGTGGGACTAGCGGGAGCCTACAATGAGCAGTTCTTC. Full variable domain (remainder filled in from reference TRBV7-9 and TRBJ2-1): DTGVSQNPRHKITKRGQNVTFRCDPISEHNRLYWYRQTLGQGPEFLTYFQNEAQLEKSRLLSDRFSAERPKGSFSTLEIQRTEQGDSAMYLCASSVVGLAGAYNEQFFGPGTRLTVL.

This clonotype was seen a few times. The chain carries TRBV5-5 and TRBJ2-5; D ambiguous. The J call is in doubt because the DNA end fits TRBJ2-7 better. CDR3 size: 13 residues. Germline loops: CDR1 SGHKS, CDR2 YYEKEE (reference sequence). For the CDR3, the DNA is TGTGCCAGCAGCTACAGCATGACCTACGAGCAGTACTTC. It codes for CASSYSMTYEQYF.

The chain combines TRBV7-3 with TRBJ1-1; no reliable D call. Germline V gene lookup returns CDR1 SGHTA and CDR2 FQGTGA. Between the trimmed V and J ends, which lost 5 bases and 0 bases, there was a span of 13 bases. The CDR3 is 15 amino acids. CDR3 sequence reads: CASSPGPWMNTEAFF. The CDR3, as DNA: TGTGCCAGCAGCCCCGGACCCTGGATGAACACTGAAGCTTTCTTT.

This clonotype has more than one count but fewer than ten. V is TRBV29-1 and J is TRBJ2-5; no reliable D call. The J call may be faulty, since TRBJ2-1 better matches the DNA end. The CDR3 runs 13 residues. In germline, CDR1 is SQVTM, CDR2 ANQGSEA. The CDR3 loop is CSVVPRVGVGQFF. DNA for the CDR3: TGCAGCGTTGTCCCCCGGGTAGGAGTGGGGCAGTTCTTC.

This clonotype occurred a few times. This sequence joins TRBV29-1 and TRBJ2-7; 10 positions agree with TRBD2. V gave up 6 bases and J gave up 1 base; unmatched junction bases: 6. From germline, CDR1 is SQVTM and CDR2 ANQGSEA. The CDR3 contains 14 residues. CDR3 sequence reads: CSVVSSGSSYEQYF. As DNA, the CDR3 is TGCAGCGTCGTCTCTAGCGGGAGTTCCTACGAGCAGTACTTC.

This clonotype was counted only a few times. The chain employs TRBV7-6 and TRBJ2-1; D possibly corresponds to TRBD1 (6 bases). The DNA end favors TRBJ2-7, so the J call may be wrong. This CDR3 comprises 14 residues. Germline CDR1 and CDR2: SGHVS and FNYEAQ. CDR3 sequence reads: CASSDGQTGTEQYF. The DNA for the CDR3 is TGTGCCAGCAGCGACGGACAGACGGGAACGGAGCAGTACTTC.

This chain connects TRBV20-1 to TRBJ2-5, with 10 bases lining up with TRBD1. The end of the DNA fits TRBJ2-7 better, so the J call may be wrong. Germline CDR1 reads DFQATT; CDR2 reads SNEGSKA (reference sequence). The CDR3 is 16 amino acids. Here the CDR3 DNA reads TGCAGTGCCAGCTGGACCGGGACAGGGGCTGGGTACGAGCAGTACTTC. Translated, it gives CSASWTGTGAGYEQYF.

The gene calls are TRBV12-3 or TRBV12-4 and TRBJ1-2; 7 positions agree with TRBD1. The V segment lost 6 bases and the J segment 1 base; nucleotides outside the gene matches: 5. The length of the CDR3 is 14 residues. CDR3 nucleotide sequence: TGTGCCAGCAGGGCAGGGGGAAGTAACTATGGCTACACCTTC. Translated: CASRAGGSNYGYTF.

This clonotype has more than one count but fewer than ten. V usage is TRBV12-3 or TRBV12-4 and J usage is TRBJ2-2; 8 bases line up with TRBD2. Losses at the gene ends were 4 bases for V and 6 bases for J; bases not matched to a gene: 4. The CDR3 sequence is 14 residues long. The CDR3 reads CASSSPGRAGELFF. CDR3 nucleotide sequence: TGTGCCAGCAGTTCTCCCGGGAGGGCCGGGGAGCTGTTTTTT.